Following are 8 T cell receptor beta chains from one sample sequenced in a study of cytomegalovirus exposure and HLA in healthy donors. A multiplex PCR was run with 60 Vbeta primers and 13 Jbeta primers. Data came from immunoSEQ multiplex PCR; TCRdb stores just in-frame clones and leaves some out. The data hold about 92,000 clones, with 80% observed a single time. The sample consisted of PBMCs. The origin of the receptors is a man aged 18 to 29 in good health and CMV-seronegative.

The rearrangement joins TRBV5-1 to TRBJ2-7, with 8 bases matching TRBD1. Germline V gene data show CDR1 as SGHRS and CDR2 as YFSETQ. The CDR3 runs 17 residues. Trimming at V came to 0 bases and at J to 2 bases, leaving 10 bases not matched to a gene. This CDR3 is CASSLAKIGTGAYEQYF. The CDR3 DNA reads TGCGCCAGCAGCTTGGCCAAGATCGGGACAGGTGCCTACGAGCAGTACTTC.

V is TRBV4-1 and J is TRBJ2-1; D is unclear. CDR3 length equals 13 residues. Per the germline V gene, CDR1 is MGHRA and CDR2 is YSYEKL. The V end was cut by 3 bases, the J end by 9 bases, with 12 bases between. This CDR3 reads CASSQARRGEQFF. The CDR3 DNA reads as TGCGCCAGCAGCCAGGCCCGACGAGGTGAGCAGTTCTTC.

The chain employs TRBV5-1 and TRBJ2-3; 7 bases align to TRBD2. This CDR3 has 16 amino acids. V shed 3 bases, J shed 1 base, and the junction held 8 bases outside the gene matches. Germline loops: CDR1 SGHRS, CDR2 YFSETQ. CDR3 sequence (DNA): TGCGCCAGCAGCTCACTGACTAGCTTCGGCACAGATACGCAGTATTTT. It translates to CASSSLTSFGTDTQYF.

This clone was detected only a few times. The J gene is TRBJ1-2, the V gene TRBV7-9; no clear D gene. The CDR3 consists of 12 residues. The germline gives CDR1 SEHNR, CDR2 FQNEAQ (reference sequence). V was trimmed by 8 bases and J by 4 bases, leaving 11 bases between them. CDR3 DNA sequence: TGTGCCAGCGGCGAGGCTTCCTATGGCTACACCTTC. Residues: CASGEASYGYTF.

This clone was seen more than once but under ten times. The V and J genes are TRBV9 and TRBJ2-6, with TRBD1 matching 10 bases. The CDR3 consists of 16 residues. Per the germline V gene, CDR1 is SGDLS and CDR2 is YYNGEE. Trimming cost V 4 bases and J 7 bases; bases outside gene matches: 8. The CDR3 protein is CASSPSGQGIANVLTF. The CDR3 nucleotides read TGTGCCAGCAGCCCCTCGGGACAGGGGATTGCCAACGTCCTGACTTTC.

The genes are TRBV4-1 and TRBJ2-5; D possibly corresponds to TRBD2 (5 bases). V lost 2 bases to trimming and J lost 3 bases, with 10 bases between them. The germline gives CDR1 MGHRA, CDR2 YSYEKL. The CDR3 consists of 14 residues. CDR3 in DNA: TGCGCCAGCAGCCAATTGCTGCGGGAAGAGACCCAGTACTTC. Amino acid sequence: CASSQLLREETQYF.

The gene calls are TRBV4-1 and TRBJ1-6; D is unclear. The CDR3 consists of 18 residues. Trimming left V 3 bases short and J 7 bases short, with 22 bases between. Germline values: CDR1 MGHRA, CDR2 YSYEKL. The CDR3 nucleotides are TGCGCCAGCAGCCAGGGGTCCGTGACGGGGTTAGGGAATTCACCCCTCCACTTT. It codes for CASSQGSVTGLGNSPLHF.

This clone was picked up one time. V and J are TRBV6-1 and TRBJ2-5; 9 bases map to TRBD2. The J segment lost 3 bases and the V segment lost 2 bases, leaving 4 bases of the junction unmatched. Germline loops: CDR1 MNHNS, CDR2 SASEGT. The CDR3 has 15 residues. The CDR3, as DNA: TGTGCCAGCAGTGAAAAGCGGGGGGATAAAGAGACCCAGTACTTC. Its protein product is CASSEKRGDKETQYF.